This entry lists 8 T cell receptor beta chains sequenced from one sample in a study of T cell responses to AZD1222 COVID-19 vaccine. Clones were read by immunoSEQ multiplex PCR, and TCRdb kept only the in-frame ones, dropping some. Among about 85,000 clones listed, about 90% were seen once. Sequences were derived from peripheral blood, sampled on day 0 of AZD1222 vaccination. The receptors stem from an adult in good health.

The gene calls are TRBV6-5 and TRBJ1-4; D is possibly TRBD1 (5 bases). The V gene lost 10 bases and the J gene lost 8 bases, with 17 bases spanning the gap. This CDR3 has 13 residues. Germline V CDR1 and CDR2: MNHEY, SVGAGI. This chain's CDR3 is CATNRGLREKLFF. CDR3 in DNA: TGTGCCACCAACCGGGGGTTGAGAGAAAAACTGTTTTTT.

The V and J genes are TRBV10-3 and TRBJ2-1; the match to TRBD2 covers 10 bases. With V trimmed by 3 bases and J by 2 bases, 13 bases remained unmatched. Germline CDR1 is ENHRY and CDR2 is SYGVKD. CDR3 length equals 19 residues. The CDR3 loop is CAISEGSSGRGGPYNEQFF. The DNA of the CDR3 is TGTGCCATCAGTGAAGGTTCTAGCGGGAGAGGTGGCCCCTACAATGAGCAGTTCTTC.

The chain links TRBV19 to TRBJ2-2; perhaps TRBD2 as D (6 bases). The V and J ends lost 7 bases and 1 base respectively, with 16 bases between them. The CDR3 consists of 16 residues. Germline values: CDR1 LNHDA, CDR2 SQIVND (reference sequence). CDR3 region: CASTPGLARNTGELFF. In DNA form, the CDR3 reads TGTGCCAGTACCCCAGGGCTAGCGAGGAACACCGGGGAGCTGTTTTTT.

The V gene is TRBV13, the J gene TRBJ2-4; 10 nucleotides agree with TRBD1. The germline gives CDR1 PRHDT, CDR2 FYEKMQ (reference sequence). With V trimmed by 5 bases and J by 7 bases, 11 bases remained unmatched. The CDR3 extends over 16 amino acids. CDR3: CASSPGTGVLGNIQYF. The CDR3 nucleotides read TGTGCCAGCAGCCCAGGGACAGGGGTATTAGGGAACATTCAGTACTTC.

The chain employs TRBV6-5 and TRBJ1-6; D gene unclear. The V gene lost 11 bases and the J gene lost 5 bases, with 10 bases spanning the gap. CDR3 length equals 12 residues. Germline V gene lookup returns CDR1 MNHEY and CDR2 SVGAGI. CDR3 protein: CAVGGHNSPLHF. The CDR3 region has the DNA TGTGCCGTTGGAGGGCATAATTCACCCCTCCACTTT.

This chain uses TRBV19 with TRBJ1-1; no clear D gene. Germline V gene data show CDR1 as LNHDA and CDR2 as SQIVND (reference sequence). This CDR3 is 14 amino acids long. Trimming took off 3 bases at V and 0 bases at J, with 8 bases between the two ends. In DNA, the CDR3 is TGTGCCAGTAGTATTGTGATTATGAACACTGAAGCTTTCTTT. It codes for CASSIVIMNTEAFF.

J is TRBJ2-3 and V is TRBV5-1; 11 bases are shared with TRBD2. Germline V lookup: CDR1 SGHRS, CDR2 YFSETQ. The CDR3 is made up of 16 amino acids. V lost 4 bases to trimming and J lost 1 base; unmatched junction nucleotides: 5. The DNA of the CDR3 is TGCGCCAGCAGCGGAACACTAGCGGGAGGCACAGATACGCAGTATTTT. Residues: CASSGTLAGGTDTQYF. Filled out from reference TRBV5-1 and TRBJ2-3, the complete variable domain reads KAGVTQTPRYLIKTRGQQVTLSCSPISGHRSVSWYQQTPGQGLQFLFEYFSETQRNKGNFPGRFSGRQFSNSRSEMNVSTLELGDSALYLCASSGTLAGGTDTQYFGPGTRLTVL.

This clone is a singleton in its sample. V usage is TRBV19 and J usage is TRBJ2-7; D gene uncertain. Trimming cost V 3 bases and J 3 bases, with 9 bases left between them. Germline CDR1 reads LNHDA; CDR2 reads SQIVND (reference sequence). There are 13 residues in the CDR3. The CDR3 loop is CASSIRFYYEQYF. The CDR3 region has the DNA TGTGCCAGTAGTATCAGATTTTACTACGAGCAGTACTTC.